Described below is a single T cell receptor beta chain sequence and its context. Original analysis: Amplification of reference gene primers provided the estimated nucleated cell counts. Measured with immunoSEQ multiplex PCR; TCRdb has only the in-frame clones, and not every one. That table supplies the V and J calls and clone size; D and trimming were determined from the DNA. This table has around 300,000 clones, 70% to 90% appearing once. This specimen belongs to a study of blood T cell repertoires in COVID-19. Germline CDR1 reads WSHSY; CDR2 reads SAAADI. V gave up 10 bases and J gave up 8 bases; unmatched junction bases: 17. This CDR3 is 15 amino acids long.

The sequence derives from a woman in her 70s with acute or convalescent COVID-19. The chain combines TRBV10-2 with TRBJ2-1; 7 bases fit TRBD2. Source material: peripheral blood. As DNA, the CDR3 is TGCGCCACCTACCGGGGAGGGCCCAGGGAGGATGAGCAGTTCTTC. It codes for CATYRGGPREDEQFF.